The 31 T cell receptor beta chains presented below share a single source sample, sequenced in a study of early T cells in non-severe SARS-CoV-2 infection. One entry per CDR3 protein, called by TCRdb with MiXCR from the 5' RACE reads. The table shows more than 35,000 distinct CDR3 sequences, with around 10% occurring only once. Sequenced sample: whole blood. These receptors all come from an adult who was a healthcare worker with PCR-confirmed SARS-CoV-2 infection or an uninfected control (not recorded which).

This clonotype was recorded many times. V is TRBV5-4 and J is TRBJ2-1; 13 bases are shared with TRBD2. The V segment lost 4 bases and the J segment 7 bases; nucleotides outside the gene matches: 11. The CDR3 totals 17 residues. The germline V gene encodes CDR1 SGHNT and CDR2 YYREEE (reference sequence). The CDR3 DNA reads as TGTGCCAGCAGCCAAGGACTAGCGGGAGCTACAGGGAATGAGCAGTTCTTC. Translated: CASSQGLAGATGNEQFF.

This clonotype was seen many times. CDR3 amino acids: CASSQDLGQGNQPQHF. In DNA, the CDR3 is TGTGCCAGCAGCCAAGATTTGGGACAGGGCAATCAGCCCCAGCATTTT. V and J are TRBV3-1 and TRBJ1-5, with 8 bases fitting TRBD1. The CDR3 runs 16 residues. Germline CDR1 is LGHDT and CDR2 is YNNKEL (reference sequence). V trimming: 0 bases; J trimming: 2 bases; junction bases outside the gene matches: 3.

This clonotype showed up many times. The rearrangement joins TRBV25-1 to TRBJ2-5; TRBD2 aligns across 8 bases. V dropped 5 bases and J dropped 2; count of bases not matched to a gene: 4. Germline lookup yields CDR1 MGHDK and CDR2 SYGVNS. The CDR3 is 14 residues long. The CDR3 DNA sequence: TGTGCCAGCAGTTCCATAGCGGGGCAAGAGACCCAGTACTTC. Translated, it gives CASSSIAGQETQYF.

This clonotype was seen a few times. The chain couples TRBV7-9 to TRBJ1-5; 12 nucleotides agree with TRBD1. The CDR3 runs 17 residues. The V gene end was trimmed by 5 bases and the J gene end by 6 bases; junction bases not matched to a gene: 11. Germline lookup yields CDR1 SEHNR and CDR2 FQNEAQ (reference sequence). The CDR3 loop is CASSQTPGTGGSQPQHF. As DNA, the CDR3 is TGTGCCAGCAGCCAGACACCCGGGACAGGGGGCAGTCAGCCCCAGCATTTT.

This clonotype was detected a few times. V usage is TRBV11-3 and J usage is TRBJ2-1, with 12 bases lining up with TRBD2. Germline V gives CDR1 SGHNT, CDR2 YENEEA. The CDR3 consists of 16 residues. The V and J ends lost 5 bases and 9 bases, in that order; junction bases with no gene match: 11. DNA for the CDR3: TGTGCCAGCAGCCTAAACAGGACTAGCGGGATAGGTGAGCAGTTCTTC. This codes for CASSLNRTSGIGEQFF.

In this sample, this clonotype turned up many times. The chain employs TRBV6-1 and TRBJ2-7; TRBD2 matches at 7 bases. Germline assignment: CDR1 MNHNS and CDR2 SASEGT. This CDR3 has 15 residues. The trim removed 6 bases at V and 5 bases at J, leaving 13 bases unmatched. The CDR3 bases are TGTGCCAGCAGAAAGACTAGCAGGTGGTCCCACGAGCAGTACTTC. Protein: CASRKTSRWSHEQYF.

This clonotype was counted many times. The CDR3 nucleotides read TGTGCCAGCAGTTACTCAAGGGGGCGCGGGGAGACCCAGTACTTC. Protein product: CASSYSRGRGETQYF. The chain carries TRBV6-5 and TRBJ2-5; 7 bases line up with TRBD1. CDR1 and CDR2 from the germline V gene are MNHEY and SVGAGI. Losses at the gene ends were 0 bases for V and 5 bases for J; bases not matched to a gene: 6. The CDR3 extends over 15 amino acids.

This clonotype is medium-sized within its sample. V usage is TRBV20-1 and J usage is TRBJ1-6; 7 bases fit TRBD1. Germline CDR1 and CDR2: DFQATT and SNEGSKA (reference sequence). The junction had 10 bases not matched to a gene; V was cut back by 2 bases and J by 9 bases. This CDR3 spans 15 amino acids. The CDR3 DNA reads as TGCAGTGCTAGAATCCGGACAGGTCATGTTTCACCCCTCCACTTT. Translated, it gives CSARIRTGHVSPLHF.

There are many counts of this clonotype. The V call is TRBV6-5, the J call TRBJ2-7; 11 bases align to TRBD1. CDR3 length: 14 residues. From germline, CDR1 is MNHEY and CDR2 SVGAGI. V was pared by 5 bases and J by 3 bases, with 3 bases of the junction left unmatched. The CDR3 DNA reads TGTGCCAGCAGTCGGGGACAGGGGGGCTACGAGCAGTACTTC. Its translation is CASSRGQGGYEQYF.

The chain links TRBV7-2 to TRBJ2-1; TRBD1 is a possible D gene (5 bases). This CDR3 has 16 residues. Trimming cost V 5 bases and J 2 bases, with 16 bases left between them. CDR1 is SGHTA and CDR2 is FQGNSA in the germline V gene. CDR3 protein: CASSPFGAPTYNEQFF. Here the CDR3 DNA reads TGTGCCAGCAGCCCTTTTGGGGCGCCAACCTACAATGAGCAGTTCTTC. Using reference TRBV7-2 and TRBJ2-1 for the parts outside the CDR3, the full variable domain is GAGVSQSPSNKVTEKGKDVELRCDPISGHTALYWYRQSLGQGLEFLIYFQGNSAPDKSGLPSDRFSAERTGGSVSTLTIQRTQQEDSAVYLCASSPFGAPTYNEQFFGPGTRLTVL.

This clonotype was observed many times. V gene TRBV7-2 combines with J gene TRBJ2-7; weak D call: TRBD2 (6 bases). The ends were cut back, 1 base at V and 2 bases at J, with 15 bases in the middle. The CDR3 consists of 16 residues. Germline CDR1 reads SGHTA; CDR2 reads FQGNSA. The CDR3 coding sequence is TGTGCCAGCAGCTTAGGAGCCAGCGGGCCGCCCTACGAGCAGTACTTC. Translated: CASSLGASGPPYEQYF.

This clonotype was picked up many times. The chain uses TRBV28 and TRBJ2-7; 10 bases are a match to TRBD1. The CDR3 has 15 residues. From germline, CDR1 is MDHEN and CDR2 SYDVKM. Unmatched junction bases numbered 10, after V lost 8 bases and J lost 3 bases. CDR3 region: CASQVPGTGDYEQYF. The CDR3 DNA reads as TGTGCCAGCCAAGTCCCAGGGACAGGGGACTACGAGCAGTACTTC.

This clonotype appeared many times. The genes are TRBV19 and TRBJ1-5; 10 bases line up with TRBD1. There are 15 residues in the CDR3. In germline, CDR1 is LNHDA, CDR2 SQIVND (reference sequence). The junction had 6 bases not matched to a gene; V was cut back by 7 bases and J by 3 bases. CDR3 DNA sequence: TGTGCCAGTACTTCCGGGACAGGGGCCAATCAGCCCCAGCATTTT. Amino acid sequence: CASTSGTGANQPQHF.

This clonotype has at least ten counts. The rearrangement links TRBV28 to TRBJ1-2; the match to TRBD1 covers 11 bases. Germline V gene lookup returns CDR1 MDHEN and CDR2 SYDVKM. Trimming at V came to 3 bases and at J to 4 bases, leaving 7 bases not matched to a gene. CDR3 length: 16 amino acids. The CDR3 nucleotides are TGTGCCAGCAGTTTGTATAGTGGGACAGGGGGCTATGGCTACACCTTC. It specifies CASSLYSGTGGYGYTF.

This clonotype was counted a few times. The V and J genes are TRBV10-2 and TRBJ1-2, with D unclear. The CDR3 is 15 amino acids. Per the germline V gene, CDR1 is WSHSY and CDR2 is SAAADI. Between the trimmed V and J ends, which lost 0 bases and 4 bases, there was a span of 12 bases. The CDR3 loop is CASSESPLGFYGYTF. In DNA, the CDR3 is TGCGCCAGCAGTGAGTCCCCTCTAGGGTTCTATGGCTACACCTTC.

The chain uses TRBV9 and TRBJ2-7; 12 bases fit TRBD2. J lost 7 bases, V lost 0 bases, and 8 bases had no gene match. The CDR3 spans 16 residues. Germline loops: CDR1 SGDLS, CDR2 YYNGEE. The CDR3 DNA is TGTGCCAGCAGCGTAGGCCCGACTAGCGGGAGAGGAGAGCAGTACTTC. It translates to CASSVGPTSGRGEQYF.

This clonotype was picked up a small number of times. The chain joins TRBV6-2 or TRBV6-3 to TRBJ1-1, with D tentatively TRBD1 (6 bases). CDR3 length: 14 amino acids. In germline, CDR1 is MNHEY, CDR2 SVGEGT. V was cut by 4 bases and J by 1 base, with 10 bases left in between. The CDR3 DNA reads TGTGCCAGCAGTTTAAGGGGGAAGAACACTGAAGCTTTCTTT. Its translation: CASSLRGKNTEAFF.

The chain carries TRBV12-3 or TRBV12-4 and TRBJ2-5, with D uncertain. V dropped 3 bases and J dropped 5 bases, with 13 bases sitting between them. There are 14 residues in the CDR3. The CDR3 region is CASSLASPTETQYF. CDR3 sequence (DNA): TGTGCCAGCAGTTTGGCCAGCCCGACTGAGACCCAGTACTTC.

This clonotype was counted a few times. CDR3: CSVEGAGYTF. The CDR3 DNA reads TGCAGCGTTGAGGGAGCGGGCTACACCTTC. This chain connects TRBV29-1 to TRBJ1-2; no clear D. The germline CDR1 and CDR2 sequences are SQVTM and ANQGSEA. Trimming removed 3 bases from V and 8 bases from J, with 7 bases in between. The CDR3 extends over 10 amino acids.

This chain connects TRBV29-1 to TRBJ1-1; perhaps TRBD1 as D (6 bases). This CDR3 has 15 amino acids. The V end lost 5 bases, the J end lost 1 base, and 17 bases lay between the germline ends. Germline V lookup: CDR1 SQVTM, CDR2 ANQGSEA. The CDR3 is CSVWRYGTPNTEAFF. The CDR3 region has the DNA TGCAGCGTTTGGCGCTATGGGACACCGAACACTGAAGCTTTCTTT.

The chain recombines TRBV25-1 with TRBJ2-4, with D uncertain. This CDR3 region has 13 residues. Germline V lookup: CDR1 MGHDK, CDR2 SYGVNS. V lost 4 bases, J lost 9 bases, and 13 bases lay in between. CDR3 amino acids: CASSALISGIQYF. The CDR3, as DNA: TGTGCCAGCAGTGCCCTTATATCGGGCATTCAGTACTTC.

CDR3 in DNA: TGTGCCAGCAGTCGTAACTATGGCTACACCTTC. It specifies CASSRNYGYTF. The V call is TRBV28, the J call TRBJ1-2, with D unresolved. Looked up from germline, CDR1 is MDHEN and CDR2 is SYDVKM. The CDR3 sequence is 11 residues long. V lost 5 bases and J 1 base, leaving 2 bases between the germline ends.

There are many counts of this clonotype. The J gene is TRBJ2-4, the V gene TRBV10-2; 9 positions agree with TRBD1. CDR3 length: 13 amino acids. Germline V gives CDR1 WSHSY, CDR2 SAAADI. V lost 4 bases to trimming and J lost 10 bases; unmatched junction nucleotides: 5. CDR3 DNA: TGCGCCAGCAGTGGTGGGACAGGGAGAATTCAGTACTTC. As protein: CASSGGTGRIQYF.

This clonotype was seen ten or more times. The rearrangement links TRBV6-2 or TRBV6-3 to TRBJ2-7; the match to TRBD1 covers 9 bases. Germline loops: CDR1 MNHEY, CDR2 SVGEGT. V was pared by 7 bases and J by 0 bases, with 7 bases of the junction left unmatched. The CDR3 has 15 residues. This CDR3 is CASKPDRGSSYEQYF. The CDR3, as DNA: TGTGCCAGCAAACCGGACAGGGGAAGCTCCTACGAGCAGTACTTC.

Many counts were recorded for this clonotype. The chain uses TRBV20-1 and TRBJ2-2, with 10 bases lining up with TRBD2. This CDR3 has 19 amino acids. Germline loops: CDR1 DFQATT, CDR2 SNEGSKA (reference sequence). V shed 5 bases and J 0 bases; nucleotides not matched to a gene: 15. In DNA form, the CDR3 reads TGCAGTGCTCGCGGCTTGGGACTAGCGCTGGGCTCGAACACCGGGGAGCTGTTTTTT. It yields the protein CSARGLGLALGSNTGELFF.

This clonotype was seen at least ten times. The V gene is TRBV28, the J gene TRBJ2-7, with D perhaps matching TRBD1 or TRBD2 (5 bases each). CDR3 length equals 12 residues. The germline V and J ends were trimmed by 4 bases and 5 bases, with 9 bases remaining between them. The germline gives CDR1 MDHEN, CDR2 SYDVKM. This CDR3 reads CASSWGYNEQYF. The CDR3 DNA reads as TGTGCCAGCAGTTGGGGGTACAACGAGCAGTACTTC.

This sequence joins TRBV29-1 and TRBJ1-1, with D possibly TRBD1 on 5 matching bases. Trimming left V 4 bases short and J 0 bases short, with 15 bases between. The CDR3 spans 15 residues. Germline CDR1 reads SQVTM; CDR2 reads ANQGSEA. CDR3 protein: CSVVVSGHLNTEAFF. CDR3 in DNA: TGCAGCGTTGTAGTTTCCGGACATCTGAACACTGAAGCTTTCTTT.

The table lists this clonotype with many counts. The chain carries TRBV29-1 and TRBJ2-2; 10 nucleotides align to TRBD2. CDR3 size: 14 residues. CDR1 and CDR2 (germline): SQVTM, ANQGSEA. Unmatched junction bases numbered 3, after V lost 3 bases and J lost 5 bases. The CDR3 spells CSVDLGLATGELFF. CDR3 in DNA: TGCAGCGTTGATTTGGGACTAGCGACCGGGGAGCTGTTTTTT.

With regard to this clonotype: A much larger clone lies a single base off, so this may be a read error. Likely a read error: the CDR3 ends without its conserved phenylalanine or tryptophan. The chain's CDR3 is CASSVAGASYEQYL. The CDR3 bases are TGTGCCAGCAGCGTAGCAGGGGCCTCCTACGAGCAGTACCTC. The rearrangement joins TRBV9 to TRBJ2-7, with a weak D call TRBD1 (6 bases). The CDR3 covers 14 residues. The V end was cut by 0 bases, the J end by 0 bases, with 7 bases between. CDR1 is SGDLS, CDR2 YYNGEE, per germline.

This clonotype came up a few times. The J gene is TRBJ2-7, the V gene TRBV6-2 or TRBV6-3; no clear D. Per the germline V gene, CDR1 is MNHEY and CDR2 is SVGEGT. The CDR3 covers 11 residues. Trimming stripped 6 bases from V and 5 bases from J, with 8 bases between. The CDR3 coding sequence is TGTGCCAGCAGCACGCGGAACGAGCAGTACTTC. This sequence encodes CASSTRNEQYF.

This clonotype was counted many times. The J gene is TRBJ2-3, the V gene TRBV4-3; TRBD2 might be the D (5 bases). CDR3 length: 15 amino acids. V lost 3 bases and J lost 0, with 10 bases in between. CDR1 is LGHNA, CDR2 YSLEER, per germline. CDR3: CASSHLSESTDTQYF. The CDR3 DNA reads as TGCGCCAGCAGCCACCTTAGCGAGAGCACAGATACGCAGTATTTT.